The clone carrying this T cell receptor beta chain was detected only once. The source of the sample is a study of blood T cell repertoires in COVID-19. Study-wide background: The study drew acute and convalescent COVID-19 samples from the United States, Italy and Spain. Sample material is recorded as cDNA or gDNA derived from T cells, B-cell-depleted T cells, or PBMCs.

Original processing notes: Amplified reference gene primers provided the basis for estimating nucleated cell counts. TCRdb's table, derived via immunoSEQ multiplex PCR, lists solely in-frame clones and lacks some. The D gene and trimming were derived from the DNA, and the V and J assignments and clone size from that table. The sample consists of 150,000 to 180,000 clones, 60% to 85% of them appearing once. Germline values: CDR1 MNHEY, CDR2 SVGAGI. The V and J ends lost 6 bases and 8 bases, in that order; junction bases with no gene match: 7. This CDR3 spans 14 amino acids. This clonotype was obtained from a man of 80 years or more with acute or convalescent COVID-19. The sequenced sample consisted of peripheral blood. This rearrangement joins TRBV6-5 to TRBJ1-4, with TRBD1 identical over 9 bases. The CDR3 DNA follows: TGTGCCAGCAGCCAGACAGGGGGAGGGGAAAAACTGTTTTTT. Translation: CASSQTGGGEKLFF.